This T cell receptor (beta chain) was sequenced in a study of cytomegalovirus exposure and HLA in healthy donors listed by TCRdb under 2017. With respect to the entire study: According to an earlier analysis of 587 of the donors, about 190 million T cells yielded 117 million unique TCR beta sequences and 276 Gb of sequence data. Across 398 genotyped donors of the cohort, an average of roughly 200,000 unique TCR beta nucleotide sequences per donor were sequenced, and about a sixth of those sequences were non-productive. Rather than drawing on any new phenotypic data, the later analysis identified candidate immune exposures from TCR beta sequences and the way those sequences occurred across donors. Four to six DR-DQ haplotypes were handled as single units for association and clustering, since linkage in the cohort was strong. An earlier analysis of roughly 580 of the donors used high-throughput TCR beta sequencing to judge whether each TCR beta V gene segment behaved as functional or pseudogenic. The genetic ancestry cluster associated with self-reported Caucasian donors included 65% to 90% of the approximately 410 genotyped donors. Every repertoire in the discovery cohort had been generated on one and the same sequencing platform. To predict cytomegalovirus infection status, the study combined high-throughput TCR immunosequencing, statistical association of individual TCRs with disease status, and machine learning. Roughly 300 gigabases of sequencing data and tens of millions of unique TCR sequences made up an early release that covered approximately 650 HLA-typed donors. Typing coverage differed by locus: A, B, C, DRB1 and DQB1 were typed in about 629-640 donors, DQA1 in about 510, DPA1 in approximately 600, and DPB1 in 450 to 490. Alongside the repertoire data, information on donor age, sex, ethnicity and CMV serostatus was compiled. The study was designed to test whether signatures of past pathogen exposure could be identified by cataloging public T cell receptors. Both class I and class II loci were covered by HLA typing, at four-digit resolution. Using immunosequencing, the study profiled T cell repertoires from about 620 subjects and related those repertoires to cytomegalovirus serostatus. A later analysis re-examined previously published TCR beta repertoires from about 670 donors and added high-resolution HLA genotyping to investigate patterns of TCR occurrence. Genome-wide SNP genotypes for about 65% of the 666 donors were used in a later genetic analysis, which treated that subset as a discovery cohort. In addition to the first cohort of 666 subjects, a separate validation cohort of 130 or so different subjects was used. The research as a whole found: A further reported finding was that TCR beta sequences accurately predicted the HLA-A and HLA-B alleles for most subjects in the first cohort. The 87-base-pair reads could not distinguish some IMGT-functional V segments, including TRBV6-2 and TRBV6-3, so those segments were excluded. In a later analysis, the rate of TCR association differed among HLA loci, with DRB1 alleles having the most associated TCRs and HLA-C alleles having the fewest. The classifier was reported to diagnose cytomegalovirus status with high specificity and sensitivity in both the original cohort and the validation cohort. Across donors, most TCR sequences were observed very rarely, whereas some public TCRs were present in many individuals. In a later analysis, several top co-occurrence clusters were reported to appear linked to parvovirus B19, influenza, CMV and Epstein-Barr virus. An association between a missense DCLRE1C variant and V-gene and J-gene trimming of TCR beta chains was found in a later genetic analysis and replicated in an independent cohort. The presence/absence analyses assumed that sequencing depth was roughly uniform across donors, and that assumption may not be true. Most CMV-associated TCR beta chains appeared to be HLA-restricted in a later analysis, and the HLA associations seemed to be driven largely by CMV exposure. In a later analysis, HLA-associated TCR beta chains showed more clonal expansion and lower generation probabilities than non-associated chains that were equally common. In a later analysis, some 17,000 TCR beta sequences were associated with specific HLA alleles at a false discovery rate of 0.05. Because HLA typing was unavailable for some donors at each locus, only the typed subset was used in association tests. Assigning TCR associations to individual alleles was difficult when HLA alleles, especially DR and DQ, strongly co-occurred. Linkage disequilibrium might explain the correlated functional status among segregating V segments, but an unknown experimental factor could not be ruled out. Compared with the 666-donor mean, donors in an Asian-associated ancestry cluster had fewer N-insertions in productive TCRs, according to a later genetic analysis. In vitro tests confirmed that a few of the cytomegalovirus-associated TCR beta chains recognize cytomegalovirus antigens. A cluster of highly shared sequence variants was judged likely to represent a technical artifact of the sequencing pipeline. Over 15 rarely observed V segments, including chromosome 9 orphons, were excluded from the earlier analysis of approximately 500 of the donors because counts were too low. For the cohort, immune exposure information was limited to CMV serostatus. An earlier analysis of approximately 590 of the donors showed that most TCR beta V segments appeared in productive rearrangements either about 90% or about 30% of the time, which broadly matched IMGT annotations. In this cohort, only TCR beta chains were sequenced, and detectable features were limited by the absence of alpha or paired-chain data. The authors suggested that the approach could potentially be extended to other disease states and immunological phenotypes. In the study, some 160 TCR beta chains were listed as associated with cytomegalovirus.

The cohort comprised 550 to 700 healthy bone marrow donors. At the time of sampling, every cohort member was nominally healthy, though immune exposures that went unrecorded were likely present. Of the 650 to 750 cohort members, 250 to 300 had positive CMV serostatus and 350 to 450 had negative CMV serostatus, and CMV serostatus was not recorded for the donor. A peripheral blood sample was collected from each donor, and TCR beta sequencing was performed on peripheral blood mononuclear cells. The Qiagen DNeasy Blood Extraction Kit was used to extract genomic DNA from the blood cell samples. Notes on this clone: Its antigen specificity is not known. One base away there is no much larger clone; base qualities are not given.

From the cysteine up to the phenylalanine, the CDR3 has a length of 16 residues. Only the CDR3 DNA stays, 48 bases, in frame from base 1. Per the germline V gene, SGHTA is the CDR1 and FQGTGA is the CDR2. The library relied on the immunoSEQ multiplex PCR assay. A mixture of 60 forward primers for TCR Vbeta segments and 13 reverse primers for TCR Jbeta segments was used in the multiplex PCR. Amplification of the CDR3 region of rearranged TCR beta genes was performed with a multiplex PCR assay on genomic DNA. The Illumina HiSeq System was used to sequence the amplified TCR beta libraries as 87-base-pair reads. In the paper's pipeline: In a later analysis, around 80 million unique TCR beta chains were counted across the roughly 670 repertoires, and approximately 11 million of these chains were shared by at least two donors. Raw reads were error-corrected and collapsed into unique sequences by a nearest-neighbor algorithm in which closely related sequences were merged to remove PCR and sequencing errors. Alignment of CDR3 sequences to IMGT reference sequences was used to assign V, D and J gene segments. For a sequence to be retained, a match of at least six nucleotides to both a V gene segment and a J gene segment was required. A rearrangement was called productive if the CDR3 had no stop codons and remained in frame with V and J, and every other rearrangement was called non-productive. CDR3 was defined by IMGT convention, running from the second conserved V-encoded cysteine to the conserved J-encoded phenylalanine. Sequences without an unambiguous match to a single V gene segment were excluded from the earlier analysis of a few hundred of the donors. In an earlier analysis of more than 500 of the donors, a V segment was called functional when productive rearrangements were above 56.7%, and segregating when the standard deviation between donors exceeded 5%. A statistical classification framework was built to diagnose cytomegalovirus status from the catalog of TCR beta chain sequences. A later analysis assigned V and J genes by comparing TCR nucleotide sequences with IMGT/GENE-DB human TR gene sequences. A later analysis assigned CDR3 sequences and most-parsimonious VDJ recombination scenarios with the TCRdist pipeline. In a later analysis, each TCR beta chain was defined by its CDR3 amino acid sequence together with its V-gene family, and reads lacking a unique V-gene family were excluded. As a way to deal with suspected cross-contamination and a sequencing artifact, a later analysis dropped 450 to 600 nucleotide sequences that were highly shared and had low generation probability. For each public chain, a later analysis derived a clonal expansion index from normalized ranks of inferred template counts within each repertoire. A later analysis computed generation probabilities with a VDJ recombination model fitted to out-of-frame rearrangements, and checked the results against IGoR. In a later analysis, TCR-TCR, TCR-HLA and TCR-CMV co-occurrence was scored with hypergeometric tests, and a repertoire-size bias correction was applied to TCR pairs. To estimate false discovery rates, a later analysis permuted the HLA or CMV assignments 20 times. In a later analysis, co-occurring TCRs were grouped with DBSCAN, and TCRdist sequence similarity was added when clustering was performed within HLA-allele-positive subsets. Repertoires with fewer than 30,000 or more than 120,000 public chains, plus five repertoires with anomalous nucleotide sharing, were excluded from co-occurrence clustering. TCRdb obtained this table from immuneACCESS and retained in-frame rearrangements with V and J assigned. These tables miss some clones; where compared with another copy, unresolved V genes account for less than half of the shortfall, and the remainder is unexplained. V, J and clone size were drawn from that table, and D and trimming were deduced from the DNA. The table for this sample lists about 140,000 clones; roughly 76% of them were counted only once. The ten top clones hold approximately 15% of the sample.

Sequences were obtained from PBMCs. Recombination connected TRBV7-3 to TRBJ2-5; 7 bases in between match TRBD2. The last part of the DNA fits TRBJ2-7 better; the J call may be wrong. The source is a human donor in good health. The DNA reads TGTGCCAGCAATCCGCGGGAGACTAAAGTATGCTACGAGCAGTACTTC. Its translation is CASNPRETKVCYEQYF.